The 9 T cell receptor beta chains in this list originate from one sample, sequenced in a study of regulatory T cells in long-lasting Graves disease. The authors built TCR beta libraries using iRepertoire HTBI primers and Arm-PCR of CDR3 regions. TCRdb re-analysed the multiplex PCR reads in MiXCR, keeping a single row per CDR3 protein. The sample lists fewer than 450,000 distinct CDR3 sequences, less than 25% occurring once. As to time point: persistent/refractory GD, antithyroid drugs over 5 years with positive TRAb. Isolated PBMC RNA provided the starting material for the TCR library. The specimen was peripheral blood mononuclear cells (PBMCs), collected when the disease was refractory, from a patient treated with antithyroid drugs. These receptors were taken from a female donor with Graves disease.

This clonotype was counted many times. The V and J genes are TRBV28 and TRBJ2-5; perhaps TRBD1 as D (6 bases). The CDR3 length is 15 residues. CDR1 and CDR2 (germline): MDHEN, SYDVKM. Trimming pared 5 bases from V and 2 bases from J, leaving 15 bases between. CDR3 sequence reads: CASSRFGTTQETQYF. CDR3 DNA: TGTGCCAGCAGTCGGTTCGGGACAACGCAAGAGACCCAGTACTTC.

The rearrangement uses TRBV7-9 and TRBJ1-4; 8 bases map to TRBD1. The CDR3 totals 19 residues. Germline CDR1 SEHNR, CDR2 FQNEAQ (reference sequence). The V and J ends lost 3 bases and 0 bases, in that order; junction bases with no gene match: 12. CDR3 amino acids: CASSFVGQGEKPTNEKLFF. The CDR3 DNA reads as TGTGCCAGCAGCTTCGTCGGACAGGGAGAAAAACCAACTAATGAAAAACTGTTTTTT.

At least ten counts were recorded for this clonotype. The V and J genes are TRBV20-1 and TRBJ2-7, with D unclear. Germline CDR1 and CDR2: DFQATT and SNEGSKA (reference sequence). The CDR3 covers 12 residues. Trimming pared 4 bases from V and 4 bases from J, leaving 11 bases between. CDR3 region: CSAKRDVYEQYF. In nucleotides, the CDR3 is TGCAGTGCTAAAAGGGATGTATACGAGCAGTACTTC.

This clonotype was recorded at least ten times. The gene calls are TRBV6-1 and TRBJ1-1; unclear D gene. V lost 8 bases and J 0 bases, leaving 16 bases between the germline ends. This CDR3 region has 15 residues. Germline CDR1 is MNHNS and CDR2 is SASEGT. In DNA form, the CDR3 reads TGTGCCAGCCCTTTTCTATCGCTCATGAACACTGAAGCTTTCTTT. Translating it yields CASPFLSLMNTEAFF.

The gene calls are TRBV29-1 and TRBJ1-1; TRBD1 matches at 8 bases. Germline CDR1 reads SQVTM; CDR2 reads ANQGSEA. The CDR3 runs 12 residues. V shed 4 bases, J shed 7 bases, and the junction held 5 bases outside the gene matches. CDR3 residues: CSVARDRSEAFF. CDR3 sequence (DNA): TGCAGCGTTGCGCGGGACAGGAGTGAAGCTTTCTTT.

This sequence joins TRBV4-2 and TRBJ1-5, with D hard to call. V was cut by 5 bases and J by 0 bases, with 8 bases left in between. The CDR3 length is 14 residues. CDR1 and CDR2 (germline): LGHNA, YNFKEQ. The CDR3 DNA is TGTGCCAGCAGCACTGACGGTAGCAATCAGCCCCAGCATTTT. Translating gives CASSTDGSNQPQHF.

V is TRBV27 and J is TRBJ2-7; D is undetermined. Trimming stripped 8 bases from V and 1 base from J, with 12 bases between. This CDR3 contains 13 residues. Germline lookup yields CDR1 MNHEY and CDR2 SMNVEV (reference sequence). CDR3 sequence (DNA): TGTGCCAGCGGTGTTAGCCCATCCTACGAGCAGTACTTC. This translates into CASGVSPSYEQYF.

The chain has TRBV20-1 and TRBJ2-2, with 7 bases that match TRBD2. Germline V gives CDR1 DFQATT, CDR2 SNEGSKA (reference sequence). The CDR3 is 12 amino acids. V was clipped by 0 bases and J by 12 bases; unmatched bases: 4. Written as DNA, the CDR3 is TGCAGTGCTAGAGAGGCGGGAGACCAGCTGTTTTTT. Translation gives CSAREAGDQLFF.

The chain combines TRBV4-1 with TRBJ2-7, with D unclear. V was trimmed by 3 bases and J by 6 bases, leaving 12 bases between them. The CDR3 is made up of 13 amino acids. Per germline, CDR1 MGHRA and CDR2 YSYEKL. The CDR3, as DNA: TGCGCCAGCAGCCATCACGTGGCCTCCGAGCAGTACTTC. It specifies CASSHHVASEQYF.